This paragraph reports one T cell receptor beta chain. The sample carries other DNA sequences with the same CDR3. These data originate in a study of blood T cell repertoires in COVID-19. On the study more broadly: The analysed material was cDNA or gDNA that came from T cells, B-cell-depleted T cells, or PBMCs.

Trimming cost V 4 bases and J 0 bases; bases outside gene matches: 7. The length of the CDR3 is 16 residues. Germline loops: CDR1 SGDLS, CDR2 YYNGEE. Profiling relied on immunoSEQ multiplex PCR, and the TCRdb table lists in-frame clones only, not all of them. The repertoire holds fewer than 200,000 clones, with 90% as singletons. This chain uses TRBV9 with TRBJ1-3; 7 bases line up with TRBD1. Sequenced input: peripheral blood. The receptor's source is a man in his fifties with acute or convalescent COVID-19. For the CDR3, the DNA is TGTGCCAGCAGCAAAGACAGGGAGAGCTCTGGAAACACCATATATTTT. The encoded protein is CASSKDRESSGNTIYF. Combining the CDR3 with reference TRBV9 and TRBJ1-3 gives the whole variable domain DSGVTQTPKHLITATGQRVTLRCSPRSGDLSVYWYQQSLDQGLQFLIQYYNGEERAKGNILERFSAQQFPDLHSELNLSSLELGDSALYFCASSKDRESSGNTIYFGEGSWLTVV.